The T cell receptor (beta chain) described here comes from a study of T cell responses to AZD1222 COVID-19 vaccine. A note on this clone: Its antigen is as yet unknown.

Pooling of second doses given at about 4 or about 12 weeks was done. CDR3 length: 14 residues. Germline assignment: CDR1 SEHNR and CDR2 FQNEAQ (reference sequence). J lost 4 bases, V lost 7 bases, and 4 bases had no gene match. Data came from immunoSEQ multiplex PCR; TCRdb stores just in-frame clones and leaves some out. Counted here are about 140,000 clones, around 92% occurring once; the ten biggest clones make up roughly 3.5%. Study outcomes and limitations: A rise in Spike-specific TCR breadth and depth followed two AZD1222 doses.

The sample here was peripheral blood, taken 28 days after the second AZD1222 dose. The sequence came from an adult who received the AZD1222 COVID-19 vaccine. The genes are TRBV7-9 and TRBJ2-4, with TRBD1 matching 10 bases. The CDR3 nucleotides read TGTGCCAGCAACCGACAGGGGGCAAAAAACATTCAGTACTTC. Protein sequence: CASNRQGAKNIQYF.